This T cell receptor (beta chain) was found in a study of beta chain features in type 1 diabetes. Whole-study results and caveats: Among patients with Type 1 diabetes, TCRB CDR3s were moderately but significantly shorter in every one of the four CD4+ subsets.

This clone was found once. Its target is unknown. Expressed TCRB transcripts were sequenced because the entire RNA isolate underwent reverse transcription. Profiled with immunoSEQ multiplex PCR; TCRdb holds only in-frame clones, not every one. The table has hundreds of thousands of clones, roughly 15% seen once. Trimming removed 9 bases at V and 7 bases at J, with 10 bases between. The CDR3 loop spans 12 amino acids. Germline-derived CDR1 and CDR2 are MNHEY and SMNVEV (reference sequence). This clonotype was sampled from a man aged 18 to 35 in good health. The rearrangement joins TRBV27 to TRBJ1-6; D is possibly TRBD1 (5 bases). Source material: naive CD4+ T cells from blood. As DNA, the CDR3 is TGTGCCAGATACGGGGCCAATTCACCCCTCCACTTT. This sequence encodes CARYGANSPLHF.